These T cell receptor beta chains were read from a single sample in a study of T cell responses to AZD1222 COVID-19 vaccine. Some clones are missing from TCRdb's copy, which holds only in-frame ones; the method was immunoSEQ multiplex PCR. The sample includes 75,000 to 100,000 clones, about 94% of them seen just once. Sequencing used peripheral blood, obtained 28 days after the second AZD1222 dose. The receptor set was obtained from an adult who received the AZD1222 COVID-19 vaccine. Each CDR3 is given with its conserved first and last residue. D genes are given only for firm matches. Size is omitted from some rows. Given values are once, few, many or a class for expanded clones.

v_call	d_call	clone_size	j_call	cdr3_nt	cdr3_aa
TRBV7-2	-	-	TRBJ1-2	TGTGCCAGCAGCTTAGCCAGGGTGGGTAACTATGGCTACACCTTC	CASSLARVGNYGYTF
TRBV18	-	-	TRBJ1-5	TGTGCCAGCTCACCACCTCCGGAGGGCAATCAGCCCCAGCATTTT	CASSPPPEGNQPQHF
TRBV5-1	TRBD2	-	TRBJ2-3	TGCGCCAGCAGCAGGGGACTAGCGGGGTACACAGATACGCAGTATTTT	CASSRGLAGYTDTQYF
TRBV7-7	-	-	TRBJ2-1	TGTGCCAGCAGCGACCGGGACCTCCCGGGCAATGAGCAGTTCTTC	CASSDRDLPGNEQFF
TRBV10-1	-	-	TRBJ2-1	TGCGCCAGCAGTCGAACAGGCCCCAATGAGCAGTTCTTC	CASSRTGPNEQFF
TRBV19	TRBD1	-	TRBJ2-7	TGTGCCAGTAGTATAATTCAGGGGGCAGGCGAGCAGTACTTC	CASSIIQGAGEQYF
TRBV29-1	-	-	TRBJ1-1	TGCAGCGTTGAGAGGGGTGAAGCTTTCTTT	CSVERGEAFF
TRBV30	-	-	TRBJ1-1	TGTGCCCGACACAAAGACACTGAAGCTTTCTTT	CARHKDTEAFF
TRBV20-1	-	-	TRBJ1-1	TGCAGTGCTAGTTCCACGAACACTGAAGCTTTCTTT	CSASSTNTEAFF
TRBV5-6	-	-	TRBJ2-2	TGTGCCAGCAGCTTTAGTTTCACCCGGTTTGTCGGGGAGCTGTTTTTT	CASSFSFTRFVGELFF
TRBV11-2	-	once	TRBJ2-2	TGTGCCAGCAGCTTAGTAGCGGAAGCGAACACCGGGGAGCTGTTTTTT	CASSLVAEANTGELFF
TRBV27	TRBD1	once	TRBJ1-1	TGTGCCAGCAGTATTAAGTTGGGACAGGGGAGAGCTTTCTTT	CASSIKLGQGRAFF
TRBV6-1	-	once	TRBJ1-2	TGTGCCAGCAGTGAATTAGGGAACTATGGCTACACCTTC	CASSELGNYGYTF
TRBV4-3	-	-	TRBJ1-4	TGCGCCAGCAGCCAAGATCGGGTAGGGGGATACGCAACTAATGAAAAACTGTTTTTT	CASSQDRVGGYATNEKLFF
TRBV19	-	-	TRBJ2-3	TGTGCCAGTAGTATAGGAAGCGGTCGCCGCACAGATACGCAGTATTTT	CASSIGSGRRTDTQYF
TRBV28	TRBD1	once	TRBJ2-7	TGTGCCAGCAGTTCACCACAGGGGGCGTTTTACGAGCAGTACTTC	CASSSPQGAFYEQYF
TRBV29-1	-	-	TRBJ2-7	TGCAGCGTTCAGGGGAGTCCTTCTACGGGAGAGCAGTACTTC	CSVQGSPSTGEQYF
TRBV13	TRBD2	-	TRBJ2-1	TGTGCCAGCACCCTGGGGGGGTCCTGGTCCTACAATGAGCAGTTCTTC	CASTLGGSWSYNEQFF
TRBV7-2	TRBD1	-	TRBJ2-7	TGTGCCAGCAGCTTAGTTGGGGCGGGACAGGGCTACGAGCAGTACTTC	CASSLVGAGQGYEQYF
TRBV6-5	TRBD1	few	TRBJ1-1	TGTGCCAGCAGCCTCCACAGGGGGGGATACACTGAAGCTTTCTTT	CASSLHRGGYTEAFF
TRBV6-5	-	-	TRBJ1-1	TGTGCCAGCAGTTACACTGGGGCGAACACTGAAGCTTTCTTT	CASSYTGANTEAFF
TRBV6-2/TRBV6-3	-	-	TRBJ2-7	TGTGCCAGCAGTTACTCGAAGGCCCGTACCTCCTACGAGCAGTACTTC	CASSYSKARTSYEQYF
TRBV5-4	-	-	TRBJ2-5	TGTGCCAGCAGCTTGCCCCAAGAGACCCAGTACTTC	CASSLPQETQYF
TRBV9	-	-	TRBJ2-3	TGTGCCAGCAGCTTCGACCGTGGGGGGGGCCGGGCACGCACAGATACGCAGTATTTT	CASSFDRGGGRARTDTQYF
TRBV7-6	TRBD2	-	TRBJ2-3	TGTGCCAGCAGCTTAGTGGGGGGGAGCCCTAGCACAGATACGCAGTATTTT	CASSLVGGSPSTDTQYF
TRBV6-2/TRBV6-3	-	-	TRBJ1-1	TGTGCCAGCAGTTACCCCCCAGAGAACACTGAAGCTTTCTTT	CASSYPPENTEAFF
TRBV9	-	-	TRBJ2-3	TGTGCCAGCAGCGTCGGAGATTGGAGCACAGATACGCAGTATTTT	CASSVGDWSTDTQYF
TRBV10-3	TRBD1	-	TRBJ1-5	TGTGCCATTGCCGGGACAGGCGGTGGCAATCAGCCCCAGCATTTT	CAIAGTGGGNQPQHF
TRBV6-1	-	-	TRBJ2-1	TGTGCCAGCAGTGAGGCCGATGGGGGACCCGCCTACAATGAGCAGTTCTTC	CASSEADGGPAYNEQFF
TRBV20-1	-	once	TRBJ2-5	TGCAGTGCTAGTCAGGCATCCTATCAAGAGACCCAGTACTTC	CSASQASYQETQYF
TRBV3-1/TRBV3-2	-	-	TRBJ2-5	TGTGCCAGCAGCCAACTCAGGGGTCCGAAAGAGACCCAGTACTTC	CASSQLRGPKETQYF
TRBV7-3	TRBD1	-	TRBJ2-6	TGTGCCAGCAGCTTAAGGGGACAGGGAGGCGTTGGGGCCAACGTCCTGACTTTC	CASSLRGQGGVGANVLTF
TRBV6-5	-	-	TRBJ2-7	TGTGCCAGCAGTTCGTTAGCCGGGACATCCCCTAGTGAGCAGTACTTC	CASSSLAGTSPSEQYF
TRBV20-1	-	-	TRBJ1-2	TGCAGTGCCATCTCCTATGGCTACACCTTC	CSAISYGYTF
TRBV3-1/TRBV3-2	-	-	TRBJ1-1	TGTGCCAGCAGCCAAGCCCGGGGCCCACCTGACACTGAAGCTTTCTTT	CASSQARGPPDTEAFF
TRBV7-9	-	-	TRBJ1-2	TGTGCCAGCAGCCTCGGGGGGAGTTACTATGGCTACACCTTC	CASSLGGSYYGYTF
TRBV30	-	-	TRBJ1-4	TGTGCCTGGAGGGCCCTGCGCGGAGCCGAAAAACTGTTTTTT	CAWRALRGAEKLFF
TRBV5-4	TRBD2	-	TRBJ2-7	TGTGCCAGCAGCTTGGCTAGCGGGAGCTCCTACGAGCAGTACTTC	CASSLASGSSYEQYF
TRBV5-5	TRBD1	-	TRBJ1-2	TGTGCCAGCAGCTCGCCAGAGGGACAGGGTCATGGCTACACCTTC	CASSSPEGQGHGYTF
TRBV2	-	-	TRBJ1-1	TGTGCCAGCAGACTCGTGCAGGGGACTGAAGCTTTCTTT	CASRLVQGTEAFF
TRBV10-3	TRBD1	-	TRBJ2-3	TGTGCCATCAGTCAGGGGGCGGGCGATACGCAGTATTTT	CAISQGAGDTQYF
TRBV5-4	TRBD1	-	TRBJ2-7	TGTGCCAGCAGCGCGGCAGGGGGACCCTCCTACGAGCAGTACTTC	CASSAAGGPSYEQYF
TRBV9	TRBD2	-	TRBJ2-3	TGTGCCAGCAGCGTCCCCATAGCGGGAGGAGCAGATACGCAGTATTTT	CASSVPIAGGADTQYF
TRBV7-9	-	-	TRBJ1-2	TGTGCCAGCAGCTCGGGGGGGCGTGGTTCGGCTAGTGGCTACACCTTC	CASSSGGRGSASGYTF
TRBV7-9	-	-	TRBJ1-2	TGTGCCAGCAGCCCCTCCGGGGGAAACTATGGCTACACCTTC	CASSPSGGNYGYTF
TRBV7-2	-	-	TRBJ1-2	TGTGCCAGCAGCTTACAGGGTGCTAATGGCTACACCTTC	CASSLQGANGYTF
TRBV30	TRBD1	-	TRBJ1-2	TGTGCCTGGAGTTTCCCGCGCGGACAGGGCGGGTATGGCTACACCTTC	CAWSFPRGQGGYGYTF
TRBV2	-	-	TRBJ1-2	TGTGCCAGCAGTGCTGAGGCTCGAGTAGGGCCTAACTATGGCTACACCTTC	CASSAEARVGPNYGYTF
TRBV30	-	-	TRBJ1-1	TGTGCCTGGAGTGTAGGGGGGAACACTGAAGCTTTCTTT	CAWSVGGNTEAFF
TRBV19	-	-	TRBJ1-1	TGTGCCAGTAGTATACAGAAGAACACTGAAGCTTTCTTT	CASSIQKNTEAFF
TRBV18	-	-	TRBJ1-4	TGTGCCAGCTCACCGGCACTCGCGGCAACTAATGAAAAACTGTTTTTT	CASSPALAATNEKLFF
TRBV5-8	-	-	TRBJ1-6	TGTGCCAGCAGCTTGCTCCTCTCGACAAGAAATAATTCACCCCTCCACTTT	CASSLLLSTRNNSPLHF
TRBV6-5	-	few	TRBJ2-5	TGTGCCAGCAGTTACGTCAGGGGCGTCCAAGAGACCCAGTACTTC	CASSYVRGVQETQYF